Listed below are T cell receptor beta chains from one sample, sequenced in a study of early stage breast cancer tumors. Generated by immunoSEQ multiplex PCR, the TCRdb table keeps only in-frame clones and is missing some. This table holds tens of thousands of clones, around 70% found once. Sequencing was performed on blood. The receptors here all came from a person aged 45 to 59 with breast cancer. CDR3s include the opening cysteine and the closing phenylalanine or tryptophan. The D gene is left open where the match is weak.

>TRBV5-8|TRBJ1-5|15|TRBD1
TGTGCCAGCACCGGACAGGGGGCCGGGGCTGGGCCCCAGCATTTT
CASTGQGAGAGPQHF
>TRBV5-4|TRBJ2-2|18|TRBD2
TGTGCCAGCAGCCCTGGACTAGCGGGAGGGGCGAACACCGGGGAGCTGTTTTTT
CASSPGLAGGANTGELFF
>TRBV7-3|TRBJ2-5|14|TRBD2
TGTGCCAGCAGCCCAGGGACTAGACAAGAGACCCAGTACTTC
CASSPGTRQETQYF
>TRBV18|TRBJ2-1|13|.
TGTGCCAGCTCACCATCTGGAAAAGCGCTGCAGTTCTTC
CASSPSGKALQFF
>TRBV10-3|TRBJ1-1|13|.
TGTGCCATCAAGGCGGCTGCGAACACTGAAGCTTTCTTT
CAIKAAANTEAFF
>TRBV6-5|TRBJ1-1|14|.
TGTGCCAGCAGTTACGAGGTGCGTGGGACTGAAGCTTTCTTT
CASSYEVRGTEAFF
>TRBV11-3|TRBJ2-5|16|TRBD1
TGTGCCAGCAGCTTAGCGGGGACAGGGATACAAGAGACCCAGTACTTC
CASSLAGTGIQETQYF
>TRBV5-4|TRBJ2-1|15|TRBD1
TGTGCCAGCAGCACCGGACAGGGGTGGAGCGATGAGCAGTTCTTC
CASSTGQGWSDEQFF
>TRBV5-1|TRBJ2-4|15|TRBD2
TGCGCCAGCAGCTTGCGCGGGGGAGAACACCCGCCTAGGTCCTTC
CASSLRGGEHPPRSF
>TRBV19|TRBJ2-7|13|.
TGTGCCAGTAGTACGGGGGTCCCGGACGAGCAGTACTTC
CASSTGVPDEQYF
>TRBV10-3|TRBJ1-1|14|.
TGTGCCATCAGGAGGGGGACGGAGAACACTGAAGCTTTCTTT
CAIRRGTENTEAFF